Below, 3 T cell receptor beta chains from the same sample are listed, as sequenced in a study of blood T cell repertoires in COVID-19. TCRdb's table, derived via immunoSEQ multiplex PCR, lists solely in-frame clones and lacks some. The table includes about 93,000 clones, 89% detected once. The sample taken for sequencing was peripheral blood. These receptor sequences come from a man in his fifties or sixties with acute or convalescent COVID-19.

The chain couples TRBV4-1 to TRBJ2-7, with D possibly TRBD2 on 8 matching bases. Germline V CDR1 and CDR2: MGHRA, YSYEKL. Trimming shortened V by 5 bases and J by 5 bases, and 25 bases separated the two germline ends. This CDR3 is built from 17 residues. The CDR3 nucleotides read TGCGCCAGCAGCTTTAGACAGGGAGCGGGAGAGGGCCACGAGCAGTACTTC. It is translated as CASSFRQGAGEGHEQYF.

The V and J genes are TRBV6-5 and TRBJ1-5; 12 bases align to TRBD1. Germline trimming cut 4 bases from V and 5 bases from J; bases unmatched to any gene: 3. The CDR3 consists of 15 residues. CDR1 is MNHEY, CDR2 SVGAGI, per germline. Here the CDR3 DNA reads TGTGCCAGCAGTTGGGGACAGGGGGCCTATCAGCCCCAGCATTTT. Protein product: CASSWGQGAYQPQHF.

The V call is TRBV24-1, the J call TRBJ1-1, with a possible D match to TRBD1 (5 bases). The CDR3 loop spans 15 amino acids. Trimming left V 2 bases short and J 6 bases short, with 15 bases between. CDR1 KGHDR and CDR2 SFDVKD come from the germline V gene. The CDR3 reads CATSDSRRQFPEAFF. CDR3 in DNA: TGTGCCACCAGTGATTCCCGAAGACAGTTCCCTGAAGCTTTCTTT.